Below are 26 T cell receptor beta chains sequenced from a single sample in a study of blood T cell repertoires in COVID-19. The method was immunoSEQ multiplex PCR; TCRdb's version includes in-frame clones alone and lacks a portion of them. The sample consists of around 470,000 clones, roughly nine tenths of them appearing once. The specimen sequenced was peripheral blood. Receptors were obtained from a man between 18 and 35 years old with COVID-19, enrolled during active disease.

J is TRBJ2-3 and V is TRBV2; D unclear. Looked up from germline, CDR1 is SNHLY and CDR2 is FYNNEI. Trimming took off 8 bases at V and 2 bases at J, with 8 bases between the two ends. The CDR3 sequence is 12 residues long. CDR3 sequence: CASGLYTDTQYF. CDR3 nucleotides: TGTGCCAGCGGCTTATACACAGATACGCAGTATTTT.

The chain has TRBV6-1 and TRBJ1-5, with a possible D match to TRBD1 (5 bases). V dropped 2 bases and J dropped 9 bases, with 17 bases sitting between them. The CDR3 consists of 15 residues. Germline values: CDR1 MNHNS, CDR2 SASEGT. CDR3 region: CASSELRQSSPPQHF. DNA for the CDR3: TGTGCCAGCAGTGAACTCAGACAGTCCTCTCCGCCCCAGCATTTT.

This clone was seen a few times. The chain couples TRBV19 to TRBJ1-2; D is undetermined. V gave up 7 bases and J gave up 4 bases, with 25 bases separating them. The CDR3 runs 17 residues. Germline V gene data show CDR1 as LNHDA and CDR2 as SQIVND (reference sequence). This chain's CDR3 is CASKSFGAAGSTYGYTF. The CDR3 DNA is TGTGCCAGTAAATCCTTCGGCGCTGCAGGTTCGACCTATGGCTACACCTTC.

The chain joins TRBV18 to TRBJ2-3; D gene ambiguous. The V end was cut by 5 bases, the J end by 5 bases, with 8 bases between. Germline loops: CDR1 KGHSH, CDR2 LQKENI. The CDR3 has 12 amino acids. CDR3 amino acids: CASSDYRDTQYF. For the CDR3, the DNA is TGTGCCAGCTCAGATTATAGAGATACGCAGTATTTT.

The chain has TRBV4-1 and TRBJ1-6, with D possibly TRBD1 on 6 matching bases. There are 12 residues in the CDR3. Per germline, CDR1 MGHRA and CDR2 YSYEKL. V shed 3 bases and J shed 10 bases, with 7 bases lying between them. The CDR3 nucleotides read TGCGCCAGCAGCCACCAGGGGTCACCCCTCCACTTT. Translation gives CASSHQGSPLHF.

This chain connects TRBV29-1 to TRBJ1-1; D perhaps matches TRBD1 (6 bases). The CDR3 is 19 residues long. CDR1 SQVTM and CDR2 ANQGSEA come from the germline V gene. Trimming left V 5 bases short and J 0 bases short, with 28 bases between. The CDR3 is CSVSPRTSGTSSMNTEAFF. CDR3 DNA sequence: TGCAGCGTTTCTCCAAGGACTTCCGGGACAAGTTCCATGAACACTGAAGCTTTCTTT.

The J gene is TRBJ2-7, the V gene TRBV3-1 (or the pseudogene TRBV3-2); 14 nucleotides align to TRBD2. Germline V gives CDR1 LGHDT, CDR2 YNNKEL (reference sequence). V shed 1 base, J shed 5 bases, and the junction held 1 base outside the gene matches. The CDR3 loop spans 15 amino acids. The CDR3: CASSQGLAGGNEQYF. The CDR3 nucleotides are TGTGCCAGCAGCCAAGGACTAGCGGGGGGGAACGAGCAGTACTTC.

The rearrangement uses TRBV27 and TRBJ2-2; D is perhaps TRBD2 (5 bases). This CDR3 contains 12 residues. The germline CDR1 and CDR2 sequences are MNHEY and SMNVEV (reference sequence). Trimming removed 3 bases from V and 9 bases from J, with 8 bases in between. The CDR3, as DNA: TGTGCCAGCAGTTTCGAGGGAAGGGAGCTGTTTTTT. Translating gives CASSFEGRELFF.

This clone was seen only once. The chain links TRBV19 to TRBJ2-1, with 12 nucleotides matching TRBD2. The germline V gene encodes CDR1 LNHDA and CDR2 SQIVND (reference sequence). Trimming removed 2 bases from V and 7 bases from J; junction bases left unmatched: 9. The CDR3 sequence is 17 residues long. The CDR3 region is CASSISGTSGLDNEQFF. CDR3 DNA sequence: TGTGCCAGTAGTATAAGCGGGACTAGCGGGCTGGATAATGAGCAGTTCTTC.

The gene calls are TRBV21-1 and TRBJ1-1; TRBD1, as called in the table, went unchecked against the DNA. TRBV21-1 is recorded as a pseudogene. The CDR3 runs 14 residues. Written as DNA, the CDR3 is TGTGCCAGCAGCAACGCAGGACAAAACACTGAAGCTTTCTTT. Its protein is CASSNAGQNTEAFF.

The chain combines TRBV5-7 with TRBJ2-1; tentatively, D is TRBD2 (6 bases). TRBV5-7 is an ORF; its function is uncertain. The CDR3 runs 15 residues. V lost 4 bases, J lost 8 bases, and 19 bases lay in between. The CDR3 loop reads CASSRRDSRPYEQFF. DNA of the CDR3: TGTGCCAGCAGCCGCCGGGACTCCCGCCCCTATGAGCAGTTCTTC.

This sequence joins TRBV15 and TRBJ2-1; D possibly corresponds to TRBD1 (6 bases). This CDR3 comprises 13 residues. The ends were cut back, 6 bases at V and 3 bases at J, with 9 bases in the middle. The germline CDR1 and CDR2 sequences are LNHNV and YYDKDF (reference sequence). CDR3 sequence: CATRTGIYNEQFF. In DNA form, the CDR3 reads TGTGCCACCAGAACAGGGATCTACAATGAGCAGTTCTTC.

The chain recombines TRBV13 with TRBJ2-3, with D maybe TRBD2 (6 bases). Germline lookup yields CDR1 PRHDT and CDR2 FYEKMQ (reference sequence). The V gene lost 6 bases and the J gene lost 4 bases, with 11 bases spanning the gap. CDR3 size: 13 residues. In DNA form, the CDR3 reads TGTGCCAGCAGTTTGACTAGGGCAGATACGCAGTATTTT. It codes for CASSLTRADTQYF.

As for this clone: Other nucleotide sequences in the sample specify the same CDR3. The chain couples TRBV5-1 to TRBJ2-5; no reliable D call. The CDR3 extends over 15 amino acids. V lost 0 bases, J lost 3 bases, and 12 bases lay in between. Germline lookup yields CDR1 SGHRS and CDR2 YFSETQ. The CDR3 DNA is TGCGCCAGCAGCTTGGTCGGTGGTCAAGAAGAGACCCAGTACTTC. Encoded protein: CASSLVGGQEETQYF. The full variable domain, completed using reference TRBV5-1 and TRBJ2-5, is KAGVTQTPRYLIKTRGQQVTLSCSPISGHRSVSWYQQTPGQGLQFLFEYFSETQRNKGNFPGRFSGRQFSNSRSEMNVSTLELGDSALYLCASSLVGGQEETQYFGPGTRLLVL.

The chain links TRBV5-4 to TRBJ1-2; 12 positions match TRBD1. The CDR3 consists of 15 residues. V trimming: 7 bases; J trimming: 7 bases; junction bases outside the gene matches: 11. CDR1 and CDR2 (germline): SGHNT, YYREEE (reference sequence). The CDR3 here is CASAGQGQGAFGYTF. The CDR3 region has the DNA TGTGCCAGCGCCGGCCAGGGACAGGGGGCCTTTGGCTACACCTTC. Full variable domain (outside the CDR3, taken from reference TRBV5-4 and TRBJ1-2): ETGVTQSPTHLIKTRGQQVTLRCSSQSGHNTVSWYQQALGQGPQFIFQYYREEENGRGNFPPRFSGLQFPNYSSELNVNALELDDSALYLCASAGQGQGAFGYTFGSGTRLTVV.

In this sample, this clone turned up a few times. The chain is built from TRBV4-1 and TRBJ1-1; D may be TRBD1 (5 bases). The V end lost 1 base, the J end lost 10 bases, and 13 bases lay between the germline ends. From germline, CDR1 is MGHRA and CDR2 YSYEKL. CDR3 size: 13 residues. CDR3 amino acids: CASSQVPREVAFF. The CDR3 coding sequence is TGCGCCAGCAGCCAAGTCCCCAGGGAGGTAGCTTTCTTT.

The chain links TRBV5-4 to TRBJ2-1; TRBD2 matches at 10 bases. In germline, CDR1 is SGHNT, CDR2 YYREEE (reference sequence). This CDR3 region has 15 residues. Germline trimming cut 4 bases from V and 0 bases from J; bases unmatched to any gene: 1. This CDR3 reads CASSERGGSYNEQFF. CDR3 sequence (DNA): TGTGCCAGCAGCGAGCGGGGGGGCTCCTACAATGAGCAGTTCTTC.

This chain links TRBV4-1 with TRBJ2-1; TRBD2 matches 8 bases. J gave up 0 bases and V 1 base, and 5 bases lay outside the gene matches. The germline V gene encodes CDR1 MGHRA and CDR2 YSYEKL. This CDR3 is built from 17 residues. The CDR3 region has the DNA TGCGCCAGCAGCCAAGTAGGCGGGGGGATCTCCTACAATGAGCAGTTCTTC. It translates to CASSQVGGGISYNEQFF.

The rearrangement joins TRBV25-1 to TRBJ1-5; no clear D. The V end lost 6 bases, the J end lost 7 bases, and 16 bases lay between the germline ends. Germline V gives CDR1 MGHDK, CDR2 SYGVNS. This CDR3 is built from 14 residues. The DNA for the CDR3 is TGTGCCAGCAGCGCTGGGGAGGGAGGCCAGCCCCAGCATTTT. It encodes CASSAGEGGQPQHF.

The V call is TRBV4-1, the J call TRBJ2-3; D is unclear. The CDR3 has 17 residues. V shed 4 bases and J shed 2 bases, with 19 bases lying between them. The germline V gene has CDR1 MGHRA and CDR2 YSYEKL. CDR3 residues: CASSPLGPLLVTDTQYF. In nucleotides, the CDR3 is TGCGCCAGCAGCCCCCTTGGGCCCCTCCTCGTCACAGATACGCAGTATTTT.

The rearrangement links TRBV7-3 to TRBJ2-3; the match to TRBD1 covers 9 bases. Germline assignment: CDR1 SGHTA and CDR2 FQGTGA. V was clipped by 1 base and J by 1 base; unmatched bases: 3. CDR3 length: 16 residues. This CDR3 is CASSLRDREGTDTQYF. The CDR3 DNA reads as TGTGCCAGCAGCTTAAGGGACAGGGAAGGCACAGATACGCAGTATTTT.

The chain carries TRBV3-1 (or the pseudogene TRBV3-2) and TRBJ2-5; D ambiguous. CDR3 length: 13 amino acids. Germline V lookup: CDR1 LGHDT, CDR2 YNNKEL (reference sequence). With 4 bases removed from V and 1 base from J, the gap between germline ends came to 7 bases. CDR3 region: CASSLDIQETQYF. DNA of the CDR3: TGTGCCAGCAGCCTCGACATCCAAGAGACCCAGTACTTC.

The CDR3 DNA reads as TGTGCCATTTCCAAAAGGGGGCGCTCCCCCTCTGGGGCCAACGTCCTGACTTTC. It specifies CAISKRGRSPSGANVLTF. The rearrangement links TRBV19 to TRBJ2-6; 7 bases are shared with TRBD1. Germline-derived CDR1 and CDR2 are LNHDA and SQIVND (reference sequence). V lost 10 bases, J lost 0 bases, and 15 bases stayed unmatched. The CDR3 runs to 18 residues.

The genes are TRBV6-6 and TRBJ2-3, with D possibly matching TRBD1 (6 bases). The germline V and J ends were trimmed by 8 bases and 0 bases, with 12 bases remaining between them. Germline V CDR1 and CDR2: MNHNY, SVGAGI (reference sequence). CDR3 length: 14 amino acids. This CDR3 is CASVGAASTDTQYF. DNA of the CDR3: TGTGCCAGCGTGGGGGCCGCTAGCACAGATACGCAGTATTTT.

The V gene is TRBV11-3, the J gene TRBJ2-1, with a possible D match to TRBD2 (6 bases). The germline V gene encodes CDR1 SGHNT and CDR2 YENEEA. V lost 0 bases, J lost 7 bases, and 19 bases lay in between. The CDR3 is 17 residues long. CDR3 DNA sequence: TGTGCCAGCAGCTTAGATTCAGGAGGGTGGCAATTAAATGAGCAGTTCTTC. This encodes CASSLDSGGWQLNEQFF.

This clone was recorded a few times. The rearrangement uses TRBV19 and TRBJ1-1; D is unclear. The CDR3 length is 12 residues. Germline CDR1 LNHDA, CDR2 SQIVND (reference sequence). Trimming removed 3 bases from V and 4 bases from J, with 6 bases in between. CDR3 DNA sequence: TGTGCCAGTAGTATGCGGGCCACTGAAGCTTTCTTT. Amino acid sequence: CASSMRATEAFF.